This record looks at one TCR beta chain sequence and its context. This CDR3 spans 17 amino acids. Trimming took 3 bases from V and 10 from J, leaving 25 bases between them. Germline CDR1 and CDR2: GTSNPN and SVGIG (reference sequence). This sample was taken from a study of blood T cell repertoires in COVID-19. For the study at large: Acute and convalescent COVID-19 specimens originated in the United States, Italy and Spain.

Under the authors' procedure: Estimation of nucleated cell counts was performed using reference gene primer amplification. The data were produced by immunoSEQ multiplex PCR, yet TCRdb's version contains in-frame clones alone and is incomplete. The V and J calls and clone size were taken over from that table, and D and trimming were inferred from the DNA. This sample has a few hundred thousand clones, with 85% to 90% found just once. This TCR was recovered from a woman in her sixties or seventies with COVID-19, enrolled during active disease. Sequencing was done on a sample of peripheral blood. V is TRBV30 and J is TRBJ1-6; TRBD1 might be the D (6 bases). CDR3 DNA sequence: TGTGCCTGGAGCGCTACCCAATACAGGGTTCCGAGGTCACCCCTCCACTTT. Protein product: CAWSATQYRVPRSPLHF.